What follows are 18 T cell receptor beta chains derived from one specimen sequenced in a study of OX40 agonist ivuxolimab in advanced cancers. TCRdb's table, derived via immunoSEQ multiplex PCR, lists solely in-frame clones and lacks some. The data show 34,000 or so clones, approximately 81% seen once. Sequencing used CD4+ or CD8+ T cells sorted from blood, obtained in a trial of the OX40 agonist ivuxolimab. These receptors came from an adult with an advanced solid tumor such as melanoma, head and neck, liver or kidney cancer.

This sequence joins TRBV5-1 and TRBJ2-5; 9 nucleotides line up with TRBD1. Judging by the DNA end, TRBJ2-7 fits better; the J call may be wrong. Germline lookup yields CDR1 SGHRS and CDR2 YFSETQ. CDR3 size: 15 residues. This CDR3 reads CASSTGQGSNDEQYF. The DNA for the CDR3 is TGCGCCAGCAGCACCGGACAGGGGAGTAACGACGAGCAGTACTTC.

The chain couples TRBV28 to TRBJ2-7, with D unclear. Germline V CDR1 and CDR2: MDHEN, SYDVKM. Trimming cost V 6 bases and J 3 bases, with 27 bases left between them. There are 18 residues in the CDR3. The DNA for the CDR3 is TGTGCCAGCAGCTCTTCCGACCCCACGATCAACAGAAACTACGAGCAGTACTTC. This encodes CASSSSDPTINRNYEQYF. Full variable domain (remainder filled in from reference TRBV28 and TRBJ2-7): DVKVTQSSRYLVKRTGEKVFLECVQDMDHENMFWYRQDPGLGLRLIYFSYDVKMKEKGDIPEGYSVSREKKERFSLILESASTNQTSMYLCASSSSDPTINRNYEQYFGPGTRLTVT.

The V call is TRBV7-8, the J call TRBJ2-3, with D unclear. Germline V lookup: CDR1 SGHVS, CDR2 FQNEAQ. Trimming shortened V by 6 bases and J by 4 bases, and 8 bases separated the two germline ends. The CDR3 is 12 amino acids. The CDR3 protein is CASRQMADTQYF. CDR3 DNA: TGTGCCAGCAGACAGATGGCAGATACGCAGTATTTT.

The chain employs TRBV11-2 and TRBJ1-1; the D is unclear. The CDR3 consists of 13 residues. Germline values: CDR1 SGHAT, CDR2 FQNNGV. V was cut by 8 bases and J by 0 bases, with 10 bases left in between. The CDR3: CASRPVMNTEAFF. CDR3 nucleotides: TGTGCCAGCCGCCCAGTTATGAACACTGAAGCTTTCTTT.

This clone was recorded once. The rearrangement links TRBV7-2 to TRBJ2-7, with D possibly matching TRBD2 (5 bases). This CDR3 has 14 residues. Trimming shortened V by 2 bases and J by 6 bases, and 14 bases separated the two germline ends. Per the germline V gene, CDR1 is SGHTA and CDR2 is FQGNSA. For the CDR3, the DNA is TGTGCCAGCAGCTTAAACCCCCTGGGGAGCGAGCAGTACTTC. Its translation is CASSLNPLGSEQYF.

This chain connects TRBV29-1 to TRBJ2-1; 12 bases are a match to TRBD1. From germline, CDR1 is SQVTM and CDR2 ANQGSEA. The CDR3 spans 14 residues. The junction had 9 bases not matched to a gene; V was cut back by 7 bases and J by 8 bases. CDR3 amino acids: CSALGGQGADEQFF. CDR3 nucleotides: TGCAGCGCTCTTGGGGGACAGGGGGCTGATGAGCAGTTCTTC.

In its sample, this clone is medium-sized. The chain joins TRBV4-2 to TRBJ1-2; 9 bases are a match to TRBD1. V lost 3 bases and J lost 10; bases outside the gene matches: 6. Germline V gene sequence: CDR1 LGHNA, CDR2 YNFKEQ. The CDR3 extends over 13 amino acids. The CDR3 DNA reads as TGTGCCAGCAGCCAGATAGGGACAGGGATCTACACCTTC. Protein product: CASSQIGTGIYTF.

V and J are TRBV4-3 and TRBJ2-3; D is possibly TRBD2 (5 bases). Trimming cost V 0 bases and J 6 bases, with 13 bases left between them. This CDR3 comprises 15 residues. Germline V CDR1 and CDR2: LGHNA, YSLEER. The CDR3: CASSQDPGTTDTQYF. The CDR3 DNA follows: TGCGCCAGCAGCCAAGACCCGGGAACCACGGATACGCAGTATTTT.

The chain has TRBV5-4 and TRBJ2-7; no reliable D call. The CDR3 is made up of 12 amino acids. The V end lost 3 bases, the J end lost 4 bases, and 8 bases lay between the germline ends. Per germline, CDR1 SGHNT and CDR2 YYREEE (reference sequence). CDR3: CASSSVGYEQYF. In nucleotides, the CDR3 is TGTGCCAGCAGCTCAGTCGGGTACGAGCAGTACTTC.

A few counts support this clone. The J gene is TRBJ1-1, the V gene TRBV7-9, with D unresolved. The CDR3 is made up of 17 amino acids. Germline values: CDR1 SEHNR, CDR2 FQNEAQ (reference sequence). Trimming stripped 3 bases from V and 0 bases from J, with 17 bases between. The CDR3 reads CASSFMGGARMNTEAFF. In nucleotides, the CDR3 is TGTGCCAGCAGCTTTATGGGAGGTGCTAGGATGAACACTGAAGCTTTCTTT.

There are a few counts of this clone. The chain uses TRBV6-1 and TRBJ2-1, with 7 bases matching TRBD2. Germline V gene lookup returns CDR1 MNHNS and CDR2 SASEGT. This CDR3 is 14 amino acids long. With 7 bases clipped from V and 3 bases from J, the junction kept 6 bases outside the gene matches. The CDR3 DNA reads as TGTGCCAGCACCCCAGCGGGGCTCTACAATGAGCAGTTCTTC. This translates into CASTPAGLYNEQFF.

The rearrangement uses TRBV5-1 and TRBJ2-3; 9 nucleotides agree with TRBD2. The CDR3 sequence is 17 residues long. The trim removed 0 bases at V and 0 bases at J, leaving 5 bases unmatched. The germline gives CDR1 SGHRS, CDR2 YFSETQ. The CDR3 reads CASSLVSSGTSTDTQYF. CDR3 nucleotide sequence: TGCGCCAGCAGCTTGGTGTCTAGCGGGACTAGCACAGATACGCAGTATTTT.

This chain joins TRBV6-5 and TRBJ1-5; unclear D gene. The CDR3 has 15 residues. Trimming pared 0 bases from V and 2 bases from J, leaving 8 bases between. Germline assignment: CDR1 MNHEY and CDR2 SVGAGI. In nucleotides, the CDR3 is TGTGCCAGCAGTTACTCGTGGAGGGGCAATCAGCCCCAGCATTTT. The encoded protein is CASSYSWRGNQPQHF.

This clone has just one count. The chain links TRBV14 to TRBJ2-5, with D perhaps given as TRBD1 or TRBD2 (5 bases each). The V end was cut by 4 bases, the J end by 5 bases, with 17 bases between. Germline V gene sequence: CDR1 SGHDN, CDR2 FVKESK. The CDR3 consists of 15 residues. The CDR3 nucleotides are TGTGCCAGCAGCCGATTGTTCACCGGGGCCGAGACCCAGTACTTC. Protein: CASSRLFTGAETQYF.

The chain is built from TRBV9 and TRBJ1-4; D gene unclear. With 0 bases removed from V and 5 bases from J, the gap between germline ends came to 8 bases. Germline-derived CDR1 and CDR2 are SGDLS and YYNGEE. The CDR3 loop spans 14 amino acids. CDR3 nucleotides: TGTGCCAGCAGCGTAGGTCAGGCCAATGAAAAACTGTTTTTT. Protein sequence: CASSVGQANEKLFF. The whole variable domain, filled in from reference TRBV9 and TRBJ1-4, reads DSGVTQTPKHLITATGQRVTLRCSPRSGDLSVYWYQQSLDQGLQFLIQYYNGEERAKGNILERFSAQQFPDLHSELNLSSLELGDSALYFCASSVGQANEKLFFGSGTQLSVL.

The chain links TRBV6-1 to TRBJ1-1; maybe TRBD1 (5 bases). CDR3 length: 13 residues. The V end lost 4 bases, the J end lost 1 base, and 7 bases lay between the germline ends. Germline-derived CDR1 and CDR2 are MNHNS and SASEGT. Here the CDR3 DNA reads TGTGCCAGCAGTGCGACAGCGAACACTGAAGCTTTCTTT. This encodes CASSATANTEAFF.

The chain combines TRBV28 with TRBJ1-2; D might be TRBD1 (5 bases). V shed 6 bases and J shed 4 bases, with 15 bases lying between them. Germline V gene data show CDR1 as MDHEN and CDR2 as SYDVKM. The CDR3 runs 14 residues. The CDR3 sequence is CASRPSGDTYGYTF. The CDR3 coding sequence is TGTGCCAGCAGACCCTCGGGGGATACCTATGGCTACACCTTC.

The chain has TRBV2 and TRBJ2-1, with 13 nucleotides matching TRBD2. Germline CDR1 is SNHLY and CDR2 is FYNNEI. This CDR3 is 15 amino acids long. The V segment lost 5 bases and the J segment 2 bases; nucleotides outside the gene matches: 0. The CDR3: CASSTSGGAYNEQFF. DNA of the CDR3: TGTGCCAGCAGTACTAGCGGGGGGGCCTACAATGAGCAGTTCTTC.